The 25 T cell receptor beta chains listed next were all sequenced from one sample in a study of Tregs in tolerant kidney transplant recipients. Sequenced by immunoSEQ multiplex PCR; TCRdb stores in-frame clones only, minus some. The repertoire holds 110,000 or so clones, with nearly 90% as singletons. The starting material was CD4+ T cells from blood, obtained before the transplant. The source of these receptors is a human donor who received a combined kidney and bone marrow transplant.

The count of this clone is one. This chain joins TRBV28 and TRBJ2-3; maybe TRBD2 (5 bases). This CDR3 spans 13 amino acids. The germline V gene has CDR1 MDHEN and CDR2 SYDVKM. Trimming removed 6 bases at V and 2 bases at J, with 9 bases between. This chain's CDR3 is CASRLAHTDTQYF. CDR3 nucleotide sequence: TGTGCCAGCAGGCTAGCTCACACAGATACGCAGTATTTT.

The genes are TRBV4-1 and TRBJ2-5; the match to TRBD1 covers 7 bases. Germline V gives CDR1 MGHRA, CDR2 YSYEKL. The CDR3 totals 19 residues. The V segment lost 0 bases and the J segment 5 bases; nucleotides outside the gene matches: 18. The CDR3 is CASSQERGGQGLLRETQYF. CDR3 coding DNA: TGCGCCAGCAGCCAAGAAAGAGGGGGCCAGGGGCTACTAAGGGAGACCCAGTACTTC.

This chain links TRBV12-5 with TRBJ1-5; TRBD1 agrees at 12 bases. The CDR3 totals 17 residues. Losses at the gene ends were 5 bases for V and 0 bases for J; bases not matched to a gene: 5. The germline V gene encodes CDR1 LGHNT and CDR2 FRNRAP. In DNA form, the CDR3 reads TGTGCTAGTGGTCGGGGACAGGGGGCACTTAGCAATCAGCCCCAGCATTTT. Translating it yields CASGRGQGALSNQPQHF.

The chain couples TRBV29-1 to TRBJ2-3; TRBD2 aligns across 9 bases. Germline V gene lookup returns CDR1 SQVTM and CDR2 ANQGSEA. The CDR3 is made up of 13 amino acids. The ends lost 4 bases at V and 4 bases at J; junction bases unmatched: 3. The CDR3 loop reads CSVGGGRADTQYF. DNA for the CDR3: TGCAGCGTTGGGGGCGGGAGGGCAGATACGCAGTATTTT.

The chain has TRBV28 and TRBJ2-7, with D unclear. Germline V CDR1 and CDR2: MDHEN, SYDVKM. Trimming took off 2 bases at V and 0 bases at J, with 8 bases between the two ends. This CDR3 contains 14 residues. The CDR3 sequence is CASSLRRVSYEQYF. The CDR3 region has the DNA TGTGCCAGCAGTTTAAGACGGGTCTCCTACGAGCAGTACTTC.

The chain has TRBV7-2 and TRBJ2-3, with TRBD1 as a possible D gene (6 bases). Trimming removed 0 bases from V and 0 bases from J, with 10 bases in between. The length of the CDR3 is 16 residues. CDR1 SGHTA and CDR2 FQGNSA come from the germline V gene. The CDR3 protein is CASSLASRGSTDTQYF. CDR3 sequence (DNA): TGTGCCAGCAGCTTAGCATCCAGGGGTAGCACAGATACGCAGTATTTT. Full variable domain (rest looked up from reference TRBV7-2 and TRBJ2-3): GAGVSQSPSNKVTEKGKDVELRCDPISGHTALYWYRQSLGQGLEFLIYFQGNSAPDKSGLPSDRFSAERTGGSVSTLTIQRTQQEDSAVYLCASSLASRGSTDTQYFGPGTRLTVL.

The chain uses TRBV5-1 and TRBJ1-2; the D gene is possibly TRBD1 (5 bases). Trimming stripped 5 bases from V and 5 bases from J, with 13 bases between. Looked up from germline, CDR1 is SGHRS and CDR2 is YFSETQ. The length of the CDR3 is 13 residues. CDR3 in amino acids: CASSGVREYGYTF. CDR3 nucleotides: TGCGCCAGCAGTGGCGTCAGGGAATATGGCTACACCTTC.

This chain connects TRBV5-1 to TRBJ2-1; possible D gene TRBD2, 6 bases. V was clipped by 4 bases and J by 8 bases, with 10 bases between them. CDR3 length: 12 residues. CDR1 and CDR2 from the germline V gene are SGHRS and YFSETQ. The CDR3 coding sequence is TGCGCCAGCAGCGAGGGACTTGATGAGCAGTTCTTC. Translated: CASSEGLDEQFF.

This chain uses TRBV2 with TRBJ2-5; the D is unclear. This CDR3 spans 12 amino acids. Trimming cost V 5 bases and J 10 bases, with 14 bases left between them. Germline CDR1 is SNHLY and CDR2 is FYNNEI. CDR3 DNA sequence: TGTGCCAGCAGTTTTCTCCCCCCGGGCCAGTACTTC. It specifies CASSFLPPGQYF. Combining the CDR3 with reference TRBV2 and TRBJ2-5 gives the whole variable domain EPEVTQTPSHQVTQMGQEVILRCVPISNHLYFYWYRQILGQKVEFLVSFYNNEISEKSEIFDDQFSVERPDGSNFTLKIRSTKLEDSAMYFCASSFLPPGQYFGPGTRLLVL.

This chain uses TRBV5-5 with TRBJ1-4; 10 bases match TRBD1. Trimming at V came to 5 bases and at J to 10 bases, leaving 8 bases not matched to a gene. From germline, CDR1 is SGHKS and CDR2 YYEKEE (reference sequence). The CDR3 is made up of 14 amino acids. For the CDR3, the DNA is TGTGCCAGCAGACCGGGACAGGGGACGGGAAAACTGTTTTTT. Translation gives CASRPGQGTGKLFF.

This clone was detected a few times. CDR3: CASSLAVYPRELFF. CDR3 nucleotide sequence: TGTGCCAGCAGCTTAGCGGTCTACCCCAGGGAGCTGTTTTTT. V and J are TRBV7-2 and TRBJ2-2, with D hard to call. V was cut by 0 bases and J by 9 bases, with 11 bases left in between. CDR3 size: 14 residues. Looked up from germline, CDR1 is SGHTA and CDR2 is FQGNSA.

The chain combines TRBV5-1 with TRBJ2-3; D may be TRBD1 (5 bases). Trimming cost V 0 bases and J 4 bases, with 9 bases left between them. There are 14 residues in the CDR3. CDR1 is SGHRS, CDR2 YFSETQ, per germline. CDR3 amino acids: CASSLAQGADTQYF. CDR3 nucleotide sequence: TGCGCCAGCAGCTTGGCCCAGGGCGCAGATACGCAGTATTTT.

This chain connects TRBV5-1 to TRBJ2-2; D remains unclear. The CDR3 contains 15 residues. Trimming shortened V by 2 bases and J by 4 bases, and 12 bases separated the two germline ends. The germline CDR1 and CDR2 sequences are SGHRS and YFSETQ. The CDR3 coding sequence is TGCGCCAGCAGCTTTGACCTCCCGGGCACCGGGGAGCTGTTTTTT. This encodes CASSFDLPGTGELFF.

The gene calls are TRBV5-8 and TRBJ2-5, with D maybe TRBD2 (6 bases). The ends were cut back, 2 bases at V and 5 bases at J, with 13 bases in the middle. CDR1 and CDR2 from the germline V gene are SGHTS and YDEGEE. The CDR3 sequence is 14 residues long. CDR3: CASSFPGVRETQYF. The CDR3 region has the DNA TGTGCCAGCAGCTTCCCGGGGGTCCGGGAGACCCAGTACTTC. The complete variable domain, with remaining parts taken from reference TRBV5-8 and TRBJ2-5, reads EAGVTQSPTHLIKTRGQQATLRCSPISGHTSVYWYQQALGLGLQFLLWYDEGEERNRGNFPPRFSGRQFPNYSSELNVNALELEDSALYLCASSFPGVRETQYFGPGTRLLVL.

This chain links TRBV28 with TRBJ2-1; unclear D gene. Germline V gives CDR1 MDHEN, CDR2 SYDVKM. The CDR3 sequence is 11 residues long. The ends were cut back, 6 bases at V and 4 bases at J, with 4 bases in the middle. The CDR3 loop reads CASSRYNEQFF. CDR3 sequence (DNA): TGTGCCAGCAGCCGGTACAATGAGCAGTTCTTC. Drawing the rest from reference TRBV28 and TRBJ2-1, the complete variable domain is DVKVTQSSRYLVKRTGEKVFLECVQDMDHENMFWYRQDPGLGLRLIYFSYDVKMKEKGDIPEGYSVSREKKERFSLILESASTNQTSMYLCASSRYNEQFFGPGTRLTVL.

The V call is TRBV12-5, the J call TRBJ1-6; 8 positions match TRBD1. The CDR3 length is 19 residues. V trimming: 1 base; J trimming: 0 bases; junction bases outside the gene matches: 8. Looked up from germline, CDR1 is LGHNT and CDR2 is FRNRAP. The CDR3 spells CASGLAHGQGRSYNSPLHF. The CDR3 DNA reads as TGTGCTAGTGGTTTGGCCCATGGACAGGGCCGCTCCTATAATTCACCCCTCCACTTT.

The V and J genes are TRBV6-5 and TRBJ1-5; 7 bases are a match to TRBD1. CDR1 and CDR2 from the germline V gene are MNHEY and SVGAGI. With 6 bases clipped from V and 5 bases from J, the junction kept 10 bases outside the gene matches. The CDR3 consists of 15 residues. The CDR3 DNA sequence: TGTGCCAGCAGCAGGAGACAGGGTGCGGATCAGCCCCAGCATTTT. Translated, it gives CASSRRQGADQPQHF.

The J gene is TRBJ2-3, the V gene TRBV2; tentative D call: TRBD1 (6 bases). CDR3 length: 14 residues. The V end lost 8 bases, the J end lost 4 bases, and 16 bases lay between the germline ends. From germline, CDR1 is SNHLY and CDR2 FYNNEI. In DNA, the CDR3 is TGTGCCAGCGTTGACAGGAGGTGGGCAGATACGCAGTATTTT. This encodes CASVDRRWADTQYF.

This clone was counted once. V usage is TRBV9 and J usage is TRBJ2-3; 8 nucleotides align to TRBD2. Germline V lookup: CDR1 SGDLS, CDR2 YYNGEE. Losses at the gene ends were 4 bases for V and 2 bases for J; bases not matched to a gene: 9. The length of the CDR3 is 16 residues. CDR3 protein: CASSPGGAILTDTQYF. DNA of the CDR3: TGTGCCAGCAGCCCCGGGGGGGCTATTCTCACAGATACGCAGTATTTT.

The DNA for the CDR3 is TGTGCCAGCTCACCCTTGGAGCAGGGTCGGTTCTTC. It translates to CASSPLEQGRFF. This chain uses TRBV18 with TRBJ2-1, with TRBD1 as a possible D gene (5 bases). This CDR3 has 12 residues. The germline gives CDR1 KGHSH, CDR2 LQKENI. The ends were cut back, 3 bases at V and 15 bases at J, with 15 bases in the middle.

The chain links TRBV30 to TRBJ2-6; tentatively, D is TRBD1 (6 bases). The V gene lost 2 bases and the J gene lost 0 bases, with 14 bases spanning the gap. This CDR3 spans 17 amino acids. Germline loops: CDR1 GTSNPN, CDR2 SVGIG (reference sequence). The CDR3 here is CAWSLTGRLSGANVLTF. The CDR3 nucleotides read TGTGCCTGGAGTCTGACAGGAAGACTCTCTGGGGCCAACGTCCTGACTTTC.

The genes are TRBV6-1 and TRBJ2-3; 13 nucleotides line up with TRBD2. The length of the CDR3 is 15 residues. V dropped 5 bases and J dropped 3; count of bases not matched to a gene: 2. Germline CDR1 reads MNHNS; CDR2 reads SASEGT. In DNA, the CDR3 is TGTGCCAGCAGTCGGACTAGCGGGAGAACAGATACGCAGTATTTT. It translates to CASSRTSGRTDTQYF.

This sequence joins TRBV5-4 and TRBJ2-1, with TRBD2 matching over 8 bases. The length of the CDR3 is 15 residues. The V gene's germline CDR1 is SGHNT and CDR2 YYREEE (reference sequence). J lost 3 bases, V lost 0 bases, and 2 bases had no gene match. The CDR3 loop is CASSLVAGSYNEQFF. The CDR3 nucleotides read TGTGCCAGCAGCTTGGTAGCGGGGAGCTACAATGAGCAGTTCTTC.

This chain joins TRBV9 and TRBJ2-2; 8 bases agree with TRBD1. V trimming: 5 bases; J trimming: 4 bases; junction bases outside the gene matches: 7. Germline V CDR1 and CDR2: SGDLS, YYNGEE. This CDR3 is 15 amino acids long. The DNA of the CDR3 is TGTGCCAGCAGTCCCGACAGGGGACGCACCGGGGAGCTGTTTTTT. Protein product: CASSPDRGRTGELFF.

The chain recombines TRBV27 with TRBJ1-4, with D perhaps TRBD1 (6 bases). CDR1 and CDR2 from the germline V gene are MNHEY and SMNVEV (reference sequence). The CDR3 contains 14 residues. V shed 6 bases and J shed 7 bases, with 15 bases lying between them. In DNA, the CDR3 is TGTGCCAGCAGCTCAGGGGCGCAAAGTGAAAAACTGTTTTTT. Amino acid sequence: CASSSGAQSEKLFF.